The T cell receptor beta chain described here comes from a study of T cell repertoires in cytomegalovirus infection. About the research overall: Indicated by public TCR beta signatures were CMV infection and matching HLA type. Whole-study results and caveats: HLA-C-restricted CMV-specific TCR beta clonotypes were dominant in the ex vivo response.

Germline CDR1 MNHNY, CDR2 SVGAGI (reference sequence). The germline V and J ends were trimmed by 2 bases and 5 bases, with 9 bases remaining between them. The CDR3 is 13 amino acids. This clonotype has ten or more counts. The target antigen is unknown. TCRdb processed the reads anew with MiXCR; each CDR3 protein has one entry. The sample lists hundreds of thousands of distinct CDR3 sequences; roughly 26% were seen once. Sequenced: CD8+ T cells from PBMCs. The genes are TRBV6-6 and TRBJ1-1; D gene unclear. This TCR came from a human donor in good health (CMV status not recorded). Some clones in this sample may be carry-over from other donors' samples. The CDR3 coding sequence is TGTGCCAGCAGTTACCCGCCTATTACTGAAGCTTTCTTT. Amino acid sequence: CASSYPPITEAFF.